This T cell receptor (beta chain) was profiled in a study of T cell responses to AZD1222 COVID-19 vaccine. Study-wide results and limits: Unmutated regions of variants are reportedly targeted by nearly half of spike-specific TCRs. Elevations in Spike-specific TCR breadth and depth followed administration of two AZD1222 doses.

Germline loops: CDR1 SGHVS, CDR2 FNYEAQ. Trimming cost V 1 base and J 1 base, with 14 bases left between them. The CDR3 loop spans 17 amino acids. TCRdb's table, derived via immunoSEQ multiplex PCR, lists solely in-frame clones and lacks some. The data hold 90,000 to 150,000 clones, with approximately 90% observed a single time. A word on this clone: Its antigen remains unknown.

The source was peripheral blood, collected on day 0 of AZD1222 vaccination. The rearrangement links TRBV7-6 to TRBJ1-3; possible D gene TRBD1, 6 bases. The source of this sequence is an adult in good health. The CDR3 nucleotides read TGTGCCAGCAGCTTAGAACAGGGCATGAGGTCTGGAAACACCATATATTTT. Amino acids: CASSLEQGMRSGNTIYF.